The sequence of this T cell receptor beta chain was determined in a study of control samples from healthy donors and cancer patients. CDR3 length equals 14 residues. The V gene's germline CDR1 is SGHVS and CDR2 FQNEAQ. The V end lost 4 bases, the J end lost 5 bases, and 15 bases lay between the germline ends. Sequencing used immunoSEQ multiplex PCR; TCRdb keeps in-frame clones, though not all of them. The sample consists of 75,000 to 90,000 clones, around 91% of them appearing once. The rearrangement links TRBV7-8 to TRBJ2-7; D gene uncertain. The origin of this receptor is a man aged 50-59 years in good health. The specimen sequenced was blood. The CDR3 DNA is TGTGCCAGCAGCTCAACCCGGGCGCTCAACGAGCAGTACTTC. Translation gives CASSSTRALNEQYF.